This T cell receptor beta chain originates from a study of cytomegalovirus exposure and HLA in healthy donors. The PCR contained 60 Vbeta and 13 Jbeta primers. Assay used: immunoSEQ multiplex PCR; TCRdb lists only in-frame clones, some missing. The profile covers 90,000 to 100,000 clones, with roughly four fifths appearing a single time and roughly 7.1% taken by the ten largest. With regard to this clone: What it recognizes is unknown.

Findings of the study overall: Across donors, most TCRs were seen rarely, yet some public ones were widespread.

Sequencing used PBMCs. This TCR was sampled from a female donor in good health and CMV-seronegative.

Here the CDR3 reads CASSIDRDYEQYF. The CDR3 region has the DNA TGTGCCAGTAGTATAGATCGGGACTACGAGCAGTACTTC. The rearrangement joins TRBV19 to TRBJ2-7, with a tentative D call TRBD2 (5 bases). Looked up from germline, CDR1 is LNHDA and CDR2 is SQIVND (reference sequence). This CDR3 has 13 amino acids. Trimming removed 0 bases from V and 3 bases from J, with 6 bases in between.